Presented here are 24 T cell receptor beta chains from one specimen sequenced in a study of beta chain features in type 1 diabetes. The investigators reverse transcribed all of the isolated RNA, so they sequenced expressed TCRB transcripts. The protocol was immunoSEQ multiplex PCR, while the TCRdb copy is restricted to in-frame clones and leaves out a portion. The sample shows roughly 400,000 clones, approximately 15% of them seen only once. Sequencing was performed on naive CD4+ T cells from blood. These receptors were collected from a man in his thirties or forties in good health.

This chain joins TRBV4-3 and TRBJ1-3; D not certain. Trimming removed 1 base from V and 2 bases from J, with 3 bases in between. The CDR3 consists of 13 residues. CDR1 is LGHNA, CDR2 YSLEER, per germline. DNA for the CDR3: TGCGCCAGCAGCCAAGGTCCTGGAAACACCATATATTTT. This translates into CASSQGPGNTIYF.

The chain has TRBV2 and TRBJ1-1; no clear D gene. Trimming shortened V by 4 bases and J by 2 bases, and 8 bases separated the two germline ends. Looked up from germline, CDR1 is SNHLY and CDR2 is FYNNEI. The CDR3 runs 13 residues. This CDR3 is CASSADTNTEAFF. CDR3 nucleotides: TGTGCCAGCAGTGCGGATACTAACACTGAAGCTTTCTTT.

This clone turned up a few times. The chain joins TRBV7-3 to TRBJ2-6; no definite D call. This CDR3 spans 16 amino acids. Germline CDR1 and CDR2: SGHTA and FQGTGA. V gave up 5 bases and J gave up 0 bases, with 11 bases separating them. The CDR3 sequence: CASSRDGSSGANVLTF. Written as DNA, the CDR3 is TGTGCCAGCAGCCGAGACGGAAGCTCTGGGGCCAACGTCCTGACTTTC.

This chain connects TRBV2 to TRBJ2-7; 7 nucleotides align to TRBD1. V was clipped by 6 bases and J by 2 bases; unmatched bases: 4. Germline CDR1 SNHLY, CDR2 FYNNEI. The CDR3 length is 13 residues. CDR3 nucleotides: TGTGCCAGCAGCCGGGACAGCCCCTACGAGCAGTACGTC. It yields the protein CASSRDSPYEQYV.

This sequence joins TRBV13 and TRBJ1-3; D is possibly TRBD1 (5 bases). The CDR3 extends over 15 amino acids. V was trimmed by 5 bases and J by 2 bases, leaving 13 bases between them. Germline CDR1 is PRHDT and CDR2 is FYEKMQ (reference sequence). Here the CDR3 reads CASSQSRVTGNTIYF. The CDR3 DNA reads as TGTGCCAGCAGCCAATCCAGGGTAACTGGAAACACCATATATTTT.

The chain uses TRBV7-9 and TRBJ2-5; D unresolved. The CDR3 extends over 14 amino acids. Germline CDR1 SEHNR, CDR2 FQNEAQ (reference sequence). Trimming took 8 bases from V and 5 from J, leaving 18 bases between them. This chain's CDR3 is CASPAPTVSETQYF. The DNA of the CDR3 is TGTGCCAGCCCCGCCCCCACCGTCAGCGAGACCCAGTACTTC.

The rearrangement links TRBV20-1 to TRBJ2-7; D is uncertain. Germline CDR1 is DFQATT and CDR2 is SNEGSKA (reference sequence). The ends were cut back, 2 bases at V and 4 bases at J, with 6 bases in the middle. This CDR3 spans 11 amino acids. Here the CDR3 reads CSARWQYEQYF. The CDR3 DNA reads as TGCAGTGCTAGATGGCAGTACGAGCAGTACTTC.

This chain joins TRBV6-6 and TRBJ2-7; the D is unclear. Looked up from germline, CDR1 is MNHNY and CDR2 is SVGAGI (reference sequence). V shed 2 bases and J shed 0 bases, with 5 bases lying between them. There are 13 residues in the CDR3. CDR3 in DNA: TGTGCCAGCAGTTACACGAGCTCCTACGAGCAGTACGTC. Translated, it gives CASSYTSSYEQYV.

This clone was detected only a few times. CDR3 amino acids: CASSLREETQYF. CDR3 bases: TGTGCCAGCAGCTTAAGGGAAGAGACCCAGTACTTC. The rearrangement links TRBV13 to TRBJ2-5; no firm D call. There are 12 residues in the CDR3. Germline loops: CDR1 PRHDT, CDR2 FYEKMQ (reference sequence). V lost 2 bases and J 3 bases, leaving 4 bases between the germline ends.

V gene TRBV11-3 combines with J gene TRBJ2-2; the match to TRBD2 covers 7 bases. The CDR3 covers 15 residues. Germline loops: CDR1 SGHNT, CDR2 YENEEA. V was clipped by 1 base and J by 3 bases; unmatched bases: 2. The CDR3 protein is CASSLAGGYTGELFF. The CDR3 region has the DNA TGTGCCAGCAGCTTAGCGGGAGGCTACACCGGGGAGCTGTTTTTT. Complete variable domain (other parts from reference TRBV11-3 and TRBJ2-2): EAGVVQSPRYKIIEKKQPVAFWCNPISGHNTLYWYLQNLGQGPELLIRYENEEAVDDSQLPKDRFSAERLKGVDSTLKIQPAELGDSAVYLCASSLAGGYTGELFFGEGSRLTVL.

The chain couples TRBV19 to TRBJ2-1; D is tentatively TRBD1 or TRBD2 (5 bases each). V shed 5 bases and J shed 15 bases, with 17 bases lying between them. Per the germline V gene, CDR1 is LNHDA and CDR2 is SQIVND (reference sequence). This CDR3 is built from 12 residues. The CDR3 sequence: CASSVGAVVWFF. Here the CDR3 DNA reads TGTGCCAGTAGTGTCGGGGCGGTAGTTTGGTTCTTC. The full variable domain, its missing parts supplied by reference TRBV19 and TRBJ2-1, is DGGITQSPKYLFRKEGQNVTLSCEQNLNHDAMYWYRQDPGQGLRLIYYSQIVNDFQKGDIAEGYSVSREKKESFPLTVTSAQKNPTAFYLCASSVGAVVWFFGPGTRLTVL.

V gene TRBV11-3 combines with J gene TRBJ2-1; TRBD1 matches at 9 bases. There are 15 residues in the CDR3. V shed 5 bases, J shed 5 bases, and the junction held 7 bases outside the gene matches. The germline V gene has CDR1 SGHNT and CDR2 YENEEA. CDR3 nucleotides: TGTGCCAGCAGCCGCGACAGGGGGGCCCACAATGAGCAGTTCTTC. This translates into CASSRDRGAHNEQFF.

This clone was found a few times. The V call is TRBV29-1, the J call TRBJ2-3, with D perhaps matching TRBD1 (7 bases). CDR1 and CDR2 (germline): SQVTM, ANQGSEA. V lost 6 bases, J lost 7 bases, and 23 bases lay in between. CDR3 length: 15 residues. CDR3 nucleotide sequence: TGCAGCGTGGGGGGTCGTTGGGACAGCTTGAATACGCAGTATTTT. This encodes CSVGGRWDSLNTQYF.

The table lists this clone with a few counts. This chain uses TRBV9 with TRBJ2-2; D is ambiguous. This CDR3 comprises 12 residues. CDR1 is SGDLS, CDR2 YYNGEE, per germline. Deletions cut 0 bases from V and 7 bases from J, with 4 bases between. CDR3 region: CASSVGVGELFF. CDR3 sequence (DNA): TGTGCCAGCAGCGTAGGGGTCGGGGAGCTGTTTTTT.

This clone was seen only a few times. CDR3 region: CATSRIMGETQYF. The DNA of the CDR3 is TGTGCCACCAGCAGGATTATGGGAGAGACCCAGTACTTC. This chain links TRBV15 with TRBJ2-5; D is undetermined. The V end lost 3 bases, the J end lost 4 bases, and 9 bases lay between the germline ends. This CDR3 has 13 residues. Germline V gene data show CDR1 as LNHNV and CDR2 as YYDKDF (reference sequence).

In this sample, this clone turned up a few times. The chain carries TRBV7-2 and TRBJ2-1; a possible D gene is TRBD1 (5 bases). V lost 3 bases and J lost 6, with 15 bases in between. The germline V gene has CDR1 SGHTA and CDR2 FQGNSA. The CDR3 totals 15 residues. The CDR3 sequence: CASSLSLGPGNEQFF. The CDR3, as DNA: TGTGCCAGCAGCTTGAGTCTGGGGCCAGGCAATGAGCAGTTCTTC. Complete variable domain (other parts from reference TRBV7-2 and TRBJ2-1): GAGVSQSPSNKVTEKGKDVELRCDPISGHTALYWYRQSLGQGLEFLIYFQGNSAPDKSGLPSDRFSAERTGGSVSTLTIQRTQQEDSAVYLCASSLSLGPGNEQFFGPGTRLTVL.

J is TRBJ2-1 and V is TRBV25-1; 10 bases match TRBD1. Looked up from germline, CDR1 is MGHDK and CDR2 is SYGVNS. The J segment lost 6 bases and the V segment lost 4 bases, leaving 3 bases of the junction unmatched. CDR3 length equals 14 residues. CDR3 region: CASSGDRGRNEQFF. The CDR3 DNA sequence: TGTGCCAGCAGTGGGGACAGGGGCCGCAATGAGCAGTTCTTC. Variable domain in full (rest from reference TRBV25-1 and TRBJ2-1): EADIYQTPRYLVIGTGKKITLECSQTMGHDKMYWYQQDPGMELHLIHYSYGVNSTEKGDLSSESTVSRIRTEHFPLTLESARPSHTSQYLCASSGDRGRNEQFFGPGTRLTVL.

This clone has only a few counts. The chain employs TRBV7-9 and TRBJ1-1, with D maybe TRBD1 (6 bases). Germline CDR1 and CDR2: SEHNR and FQNEAQ (reference sequence). This CDR3 is 14 amino acids long. V dropped 5 bases and J dropped 5 bases, with 15 bases sitting between them. The CDR3 protein is CASSEYRVVTEAFF. As DNA, the CDR3 is TGTGCCAGCAGCGAATACAGGGTGGTGACTGAAGCTTTCTTT.

CDR3 residues: CSVGLKQGFYGYTF. In DNA, the CDR3 is TGCAGCGTTGGACTTAAACAGGGGTTCTATGGCTACACCTTC. The chain uses TRBV29-1 and TRBJ1-2; 7 positions agree with TRBD1. There are 14 residues in the CDR3. With V trimmed by 4 bases and J by 4 bases, 9 bases remained unmatched. CDR1 and CDR2 (germline): SQVTM, ANQGSEA.

This clone was seen repeatedly, ten times or more. The chain employs TRBV30 and TRBJ1-1; D not certain. CDR1 is GTSNPN, CDR2 SVGIG, per germline (reference sequence). Trimming cost V 8 bases and J 10 bases, with 17 bases left between them. This CDR3 is 11 amino acids long. CDR3 DNA: TGTGCCCGCACGGATACAGTGAGAGCTTTCTTT. Amino acid sequence: CARTDTVRAFF.

With respect to this clone: A much more abundant neighbour one base away suggests this may be a read error. This same CDR3 is encoded by further DNA sequences in the sample. The gene calls are TRBV11-3 and TRBJ2-5; D is unresolved. This CDR3 has 11 amino acids. V lost 5 bases, J lost 2 bases, and 3 bases lay in between. The V gene's germline CDR1 is SGHNT and CDR2 YENEEA. CDR3 sequence: CASSTQETQYF. DNA for the CDR3: TGTGCCAGCAGCACGCAAGAGACCCAGTACTTC.

V is TRBV23-1 and J is TRBJ1-5; 10 nucleotides align to TRBD1. TRBV23-1 is an ORF, with its function uncertain. The CDR3 runs 20 residues. The trim removed 6 bases at V and 2 bases at J, leaving 19 bases unmatched. The CDR3 protein is CASRPKEGQGNFGGNQPQHF. CDR3 nucleotides: TGCGCCAGCAGGCCTAAAGAGGGACAGGGGAATTTCGGGGGCAATCAGCCCCAGCATTTT.

V and J are TRBV9 and TRBJ2-1, with D hard to call. The germline CDR1 and CDR2 sequences are SGDLS and YYNGEE. The CDR3 length is 16 residues. Trimming removed 1 base from V and 0 bases from J, with 11 bases in between. For the CDR3, the DNA is TGTGCCAGCAGCGTAATTCTGGCCAGCTCCTACAATGAGCAGTTCTTC. Its translation: CASSVILASSYNEQFF.

The rearrangement joins TRBV7-2 to TRBJ1-2, with D tentatively TRBD1 (5 bases). Germline V CDR1 and CDR2: SGHTA, FQGNSA. Trimming shortened V by 1 base and J by 0 bases, and 6 bases separated the two germline ends. This CDR3 is 14 amino acids long. The CDR3 DNA reads as TGTGCCAGCAGCTTAGACAGGACTAACTATGGCTACACCTTC. Its protein product is CASSLDRTNYGYTF.